The present T cell receptor (beta chain) was sequenced within a study of OX40 agonist ivuxolimab in advanced cancers. With respect to the entire study: Ivuxolimab was a fully human IgG2 agonistic monoclonal antibody targeting the costimulatory receptor OX40 (CD134). The purpose of peripheral TCRbeta sequencing was to test whether ivuxolimab changed TCR sequence diversity and led to clonal T-cell expansion. A male proportion of around 81% and a mean age of 60 years, ranging from 23 to 79, were recorded for the dose-escalation cohort. Of the approximately 50 dose-escalation patients, hepatocellular carcinoma was present in about 20, melanoma in around 15, renal cell carcinoma in 9 and head and neck cancer in 9. Intravenous ivuxolimab was administered to patients every 2 weeks at six dose levels: 0.01, 0.1, 0.3, 1.5, 3 and 10 mg/kg. Partial responses occurred in three dose-escalation patients, of whom one had hepatocellular carcinoma and two had cutaneous melanoma. The paper reports the monotherapy dose-escalation portion (N of about 47 patients) of the phase I ivuxolimab trial. Patients were allowed to have had prior anti-PD-1, anti-PD-L1 or anti-CTLA-4 therapy, and approximately 37% of the dose-escalation patients had been treated with checkpoint inhibitors. The research as a whole found: In the 0.1-3.0 mg/kg groups, partial responders had among the lowest normalized peripheral clonal expansion, particularly in CD8+ T cells. Low levels of normalized T-cell clonal expansion were also seen in some patients who did not respond. Clonal expansion of both CD4+ and CD8+ blood T cells was observed from baseline to week 6 at doses 0.1 to 3.0 mg/kg. The antigen specificity of the clonally expanded peripheral T cells was not determined. After ivuxolimab, more expanded clones were found on average in CD8+ T cells than in CD4+ T cells.

Genomic DNA was isolated from the sorted cells so that the TCRbeta CDR3 region could be sequenced. TCRbeta CDR3 regions were sequenced using the immunoSEQ Assay. This is the immuneACCESS table as TCRdb keeps it, with only in-frame sequences that have V and J called. A part of the clones is gone; compared with another copy, unresolved V genes explain less than half, and the rest is unexplained. The sample table lists tens of thousands of clones, about nine tenths of them with a count of one. The ten biggest clones cover more than 20% of the sample. CDR1 is given as MGHRA and CDR2 as YSYEKL, both from the germline V gene. V loses 1 base at its end and J loses 6 bases; junction bases beyond the gene matches: 11. The CDR3 goes from the cysteine to the phenylalanine over 16 residues. The entry retains the CDR3 DNA only, 48 bases that are in frame from base 1. The trial excluded patients who had a history of autoimmune disease or were on systemic immunosuppression. Peripheral blood for TCR sequencing was collected from all dose cohorts at baseline, on cycle 4 day 1, and on cycle 7 day 1. Samples came from an open-label, multicenter, first-in-human phase I dose-escalation trial of ivuxolimab. The trial enrolled adults with locally advanced or metastatic head and neck squamous cell, hepatocellular, melanoma or renal cell carcinoma. Before TCR sequencing, CD4+ T cells and CD8+ T cells from peripheral blood were sorted into separate populations.

Remarks on this clone: There is no known antigen for this receptor. The sample holds no much larger clone one base away, and base qualities are not on file.

This clonotype originated in an adult with an advanced solid tumor such as melanoma, head and neck, liver or kidney cancer. Recombination linked TRBV4-1 to TRBJ2-7; TRBD1 agrees with 8 junctional bases. Sequencing used CD4+ or CD8+ T cells sorted from blood, obtained in a trial of the OX40 agonist ivuxolimab. The DNA is TGCGCCAGCAGCCAAGTAGTCGGCAGGGGGCGCGGCGAGCAGTACTTC. The resulting protein is CASSQVVGRGRGEQYF.